A selection of T cell receptor beta chains follows, all from one sample in a study of cytomegalovirus exposure and HLA in healthy donors. Libraries were prepared by immunoSEQ multiplex PCR; TCRdb keeps only in-frame clonotypes and omits some of them. The data show more than 85,000 clones, 10% to 15% seen once. The source material was PBMCs. The origin of the receptors is a middle-aged man in good health and CMV-seropositive. Each CDR3 is given with its conserved first and last residue. The D gene is left open where the match is weak. Expanded clones are given a class, and other clones once, few, many or no size at all.

TRBJ2-1 - TRBD2 TRBV5-1 CASSFYAGLAGGEQFF TGCGCCAGCAGCTTTTACGCGGGACTAGCGGGAGGTGAGCAGTTCTTC
TRBJ2-3 few - TRBV15 CATSRVPGSTDTQYF TGTGCCACCAGCAGAGTCCCAGGTAGCACAGATACGCAGTATTTT
TRBJ1-2 few - TRBV5-1 CASSLTSTLANYGYTF TGCGCCAGCAGCTTGACCAGCACTCTAGCTAACTATGGCTACACCTTC
TRBJ1-5 - - TRBV6-6 CANGGGPQHF TGTGCCAATGGAGGAGGGCCCCAGCATTTT
TRBJ2-7 few - TRBV18 CASSPTPSYEQYF TGTGCCAGCTCACCCACACCTTCCTACGAGCAGTACTTC
TRBJ2-1 - TRBD2 TRBV9 CASSAGSGRSYNEQFF TGTGCCAGCAGCGCCGGTAGCGGGAGGTCCTACAATGAGCAGTTCTTC
TRBJ1-6 few - TRBV13 CASSVQGGSSPLHF TGTGCCAGCAGCGTACAGGGCGGGAGTTCACCCCTCCACTTT
TRBJ2-7 few TRBD1 TRBV5-1 CASSSDRGYEQYF TGCGCCAGCAGCTCTGACAGGGGCTACGAGCAGTACTTC
TRBJ1-2 - TRBD1 TRBV5-4 CASSANRGDYGYTF TGTGCCAGCAGCGCGAACAGGGGAGACTATGGCTACACCTTC
TRBJ2-2 - TRBD2 TRBV29-1 CSVEGLAGGTGELFF TGCAGCGTTGAAGGCCTAGCGGGAGGAACCGGGGAGCTGTTTTTT
TRBJ2-1 - TRBD1 TRBV11-3 CASSREDRGRNEQFF TGTGCCAGCAGCCGGGAGGACAGGGGGCGAAATGAGCAGTTCTTC
TRBJ2-1 - - TRBV7-9 CASSAPGQSYNEQFF TGTGCCAGCAGCGCGCCGGGACAAAGCTACAATGAGCAGTTCTTC
TRBJ2-1 few TRBD2 TRBV19 CASSHTLAGGSSYNEQFF TGTGCCAGTAGTCATACGCTAGCGGGAGGGAGCTCCTACAATGAGCAGTTCTTC
TRBJ2-2 few - TRBV18 CASWSDHTGELFF TGTGCCAGCTGGAGCGACCACACCGGGGAGCTGTTTTTT